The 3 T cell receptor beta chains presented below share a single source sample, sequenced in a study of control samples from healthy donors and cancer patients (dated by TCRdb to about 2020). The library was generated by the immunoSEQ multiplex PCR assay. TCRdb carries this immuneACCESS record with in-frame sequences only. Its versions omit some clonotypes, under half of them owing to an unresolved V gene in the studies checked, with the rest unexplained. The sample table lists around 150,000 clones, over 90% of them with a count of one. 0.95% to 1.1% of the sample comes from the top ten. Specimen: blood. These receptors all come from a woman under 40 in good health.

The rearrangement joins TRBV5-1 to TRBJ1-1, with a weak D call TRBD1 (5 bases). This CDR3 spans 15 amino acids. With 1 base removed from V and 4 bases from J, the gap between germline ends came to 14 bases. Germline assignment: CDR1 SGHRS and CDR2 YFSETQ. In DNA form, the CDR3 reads TGCGCCAGCAGCTTGCCGGGACGCCGAACCACTGAAGCTTTCTTT. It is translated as CASSLPGRRTTEAFF.

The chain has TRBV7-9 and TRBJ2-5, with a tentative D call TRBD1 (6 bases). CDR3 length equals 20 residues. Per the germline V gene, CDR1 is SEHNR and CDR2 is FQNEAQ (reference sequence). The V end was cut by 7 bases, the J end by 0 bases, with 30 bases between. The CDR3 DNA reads TGTGCCAGCACAAAATCTAACCCGGACAGACTTAAGAGGTACCAAGAGACCCAGTACTTC. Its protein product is CASTKSNPDRLKRYQETQYF.

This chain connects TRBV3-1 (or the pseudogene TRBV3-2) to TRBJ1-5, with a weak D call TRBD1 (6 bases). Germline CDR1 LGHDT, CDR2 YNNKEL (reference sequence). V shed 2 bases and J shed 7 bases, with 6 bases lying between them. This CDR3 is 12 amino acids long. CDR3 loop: CASSQRGQPQHF. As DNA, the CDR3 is TGTGCCAGCAGCCAAAGGGGGCAGCCCCAGCATTTT.